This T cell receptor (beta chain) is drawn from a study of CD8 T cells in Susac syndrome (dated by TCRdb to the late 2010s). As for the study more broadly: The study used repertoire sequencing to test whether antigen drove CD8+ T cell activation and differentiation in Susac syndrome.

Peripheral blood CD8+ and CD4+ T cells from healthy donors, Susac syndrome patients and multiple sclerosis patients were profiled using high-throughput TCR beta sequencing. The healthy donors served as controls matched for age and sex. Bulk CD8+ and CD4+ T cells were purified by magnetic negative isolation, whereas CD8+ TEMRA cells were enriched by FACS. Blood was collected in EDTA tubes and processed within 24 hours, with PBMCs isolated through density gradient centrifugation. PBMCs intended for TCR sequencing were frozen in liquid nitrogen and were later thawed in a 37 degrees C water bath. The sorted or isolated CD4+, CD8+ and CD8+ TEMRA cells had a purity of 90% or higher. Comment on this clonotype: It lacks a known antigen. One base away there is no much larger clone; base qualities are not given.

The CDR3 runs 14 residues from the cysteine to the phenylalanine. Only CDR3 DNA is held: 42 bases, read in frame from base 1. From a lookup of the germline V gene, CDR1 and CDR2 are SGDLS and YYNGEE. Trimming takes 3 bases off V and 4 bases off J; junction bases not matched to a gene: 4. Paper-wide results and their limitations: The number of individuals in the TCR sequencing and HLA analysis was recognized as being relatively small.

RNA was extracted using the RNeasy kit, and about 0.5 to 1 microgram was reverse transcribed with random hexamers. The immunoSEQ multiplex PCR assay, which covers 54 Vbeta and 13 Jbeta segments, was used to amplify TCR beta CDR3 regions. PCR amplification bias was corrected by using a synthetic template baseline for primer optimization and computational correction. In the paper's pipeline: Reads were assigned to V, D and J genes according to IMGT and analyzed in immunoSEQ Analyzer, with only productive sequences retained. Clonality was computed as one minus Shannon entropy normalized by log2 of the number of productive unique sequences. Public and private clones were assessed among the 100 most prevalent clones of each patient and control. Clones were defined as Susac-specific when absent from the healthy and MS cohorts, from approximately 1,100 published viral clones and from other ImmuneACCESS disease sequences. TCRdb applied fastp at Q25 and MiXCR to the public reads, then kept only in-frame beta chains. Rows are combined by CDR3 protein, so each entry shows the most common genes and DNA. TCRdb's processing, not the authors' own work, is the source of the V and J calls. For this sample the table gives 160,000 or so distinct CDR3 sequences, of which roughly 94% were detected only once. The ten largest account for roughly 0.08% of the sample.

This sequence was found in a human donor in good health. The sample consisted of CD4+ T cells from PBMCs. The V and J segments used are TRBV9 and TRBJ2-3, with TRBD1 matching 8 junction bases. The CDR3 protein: CASSGRTGPDTQYF. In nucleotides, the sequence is TGTGCCAGCAGCGGCCGGACAGGGCCAGATACGCAGTATTTT. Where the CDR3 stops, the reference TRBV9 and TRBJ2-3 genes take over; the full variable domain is DSGVTQTPKHLITATGQRVTLRCSPRSGDLSVYWYQQSLDQGLQFLIQYYNGEERAKGNILERFSAQQFPDLHSELNLSSLELGDSALYFCASSGRTGPDTQYFGPGTRLTVL.